Following are 4 T cell receptor beta chains from one sample sequenced in a study of T cell repertoires in ileal Crohn's disease (dated by TCRdb to the late 2010s). Library preparation was by the immunoSEQ multiplex PCR assay. TCRdb limited this immuneACCESS table to in-frame rearrangements with V and J called. A share of clones is missing; checked studies link under half to unresolved V genes, and the rest is unexplained. The sample table records 6,000 to 7,500 clones; roughly 76% of these occur just once. The biggest ten clones account for roughly 4.5% of the sample. Sequencing input: ileal tissue. Receptors were obtained from an adult with Crohn's disease.

The V gene is TRBV11-3, the J gene TRBJ1-1, with D possibly matching TRBD1 (5 bases). This CDR3 region has 13 residues. Germline CDR1 is SGHNT and CDR2 is YENEEA. Trimming shortened V by 0 bases and J by 4 bases, and 6 bases separated the two germline ends. The CDR3 sequence is CASSLEGATEAFF. The CDR3 bases are TGTGCCAGCAGCTTAGAAGGGGCCACTGAAGCTTTCTTT.

The V gene is TRBV27, the J gene TRBJ2-2; TRBD2 is a possible D gene (5 bases). The V end was cut by 2 bases, the J end by 7 bases, with 14 bases between. Germline V gives CDR1 MNHEY, CDR2 SMNVEV (reference sequence). The CDR3 loop spans 15 amino acids. CDR3 amino acids: CASSLDGGWSGELFF. The CDR3 bases are TGTGCCAGCAGTTTAGATGGCGGGTGGAGCGGGGAGCTGTTTTTT.

This chain links TRBV11-3 with TRBJ1-1; maybe TRBD1 (6 bases). The CDR3 is 15 residues long. V lost 5 bases, J lost 4 bases, and 17 bases lay in between. CDR1 is SGHNT, CDR2 YENEEA, per germline. The CDR3 reads CASSPQGFRGTEAFF. DNA of the CDR3: TGTGCCAGCAGCCCACAGGGATTCCGGGGCACTGAAGCTTTCTTT.

The chain joins TRBV29-1 to TRBJ2-1; maybe TRBD1 (6 bases). The CDR3 length is 15 residues. Trimming removed 4 bases at V and 0 bases at J, with 13 bases between. In germline, CDR1 is SQVTM, CDR2 ANQGSEA. As DNA, the CDR3 is TGCAGCGTTGCCCGCAACAGGGACTCCTACAATGAGCAGTTCTTC. It specifies CSVARNRDSYNEQFF.